One and the same sample provided the 32 T cell receptor beta chains below, sequenced in a study of Ad26.COV2.S vaccination and SARS-CoV-2 variants. Sequencing was performed with immunoSEQ multiplex PCR; in TCRdb, only in-frame clones are kept and a portion is missing. The table lists 350,000 to 500,000 clones, 80% to 90% of them singletons. Treatment indicated: roughly 20 received Ad26.COV2.S at low or high dose, single or two shots; 5 received placebo; per-sample allocation not given. All samples were drawn on day 63, counting from the first vaccine or placebo injection. This specimen was peripheral blood, taken in a trial of Ad26.COV2.S vaccine versus placebo. The receptors shown here come from a person between 18 and 65 years old who received the Ad26.COV2.S COVID-19 vaccine or a placebo.

This chain links TRBV4-1 with TRBJ2-3; a possible D gene is TRBD2 (5 bases). In germline, CDR1 is MGHRA, CDR2 YSYEKL. There are 18 residues in the CDR3. V lost 4 bases to trimming and J lost 4 bases, with 24 bases between them. CDR3: CASSRHGSGGLGSDTQYF. In DNA form, the CDR3 reads TGCGCCAGCAGCCGACATGGGAGTGGCGGCCTGGGATCAGATACGCAGTATTTT.

A few counts support this clone. The chain employs TRBV4-1 and TRBJ1-2; TRBD1 aligns across 7 bases. CDR3 length: 15 residues. Losses at the gene ends were 4 bases for V and 2 bases for J; bases not matched to a gene: 7. Germline V gene data show CDR1 as MGHRA and CDR2 as YSYEKL. The CDR3 protein is CASSLTQGVNYGYTF. Written as DNA, the CDR3 is TGCGCCAGCAGCCTCACCCAGGGGGTGAACTATGGCTACACCTTC.

The DNA for the CDR3 is TGTGCCAGCTCACCACCGGAGACATTCCCCTACAATGAGCAGTTCTTC. This codes for CASSPPETFPYNEQFF. The V gene is TRBV18, the J gene TRBJ2-1; no firm D call. Trimming removed 0 bases at V and 2 bases at J, with 11 bases between. This CDR3 is built from 16 residues. The V gene's germline CDR1 is KGHSH and CDR2 LQKENI.

V and J are TRBV28 and TRBJ1-4; 8 nucleotides align to TRBD1. From germline, CDR1 is MDHEN and CDR2 SYDVKM. The CDR3 has 16 residues. With 2 bases clipped from V and 3 bases from J, the junction kept 5 bases outside the gene matches. CDR3 sequence: CASSLVGQASNEKLFF. The CDR3 DNA follows: TGTGCCAGCAGTTTAGTGGGACAGGCCTCTAATGAAAAACTGTTTTTT.

This clone was observed a handful of times. The chain links TRBV5-6 to TRBJ2-7; D possibly corresponds to TRBD2 (6 bases). Looked up from germline, CDR1 is SGHDT and CDR2 is YYEEEE. V was clipped by 4 bases and J by 3 bases, with 14 bases between them. CDR3 length equals 14 residues. The CDR3 loop is CASSITGSHYEQYF. The CDR3 coding sequence is TGTGCCAGCAGCATAACCGGGAGCCACTACGAGCAGTACTTC.

The CDR3: CASSVGGGMDEQYF. Here the CDR3 DNA reads TGTGCCAGCAGCGTAGGAGGGGGGATGGACGAGCAGTACTTC. V and J are TRBV9 and TRBJ2-7; D is tentatively TRBD1 or TRBD2 (6 bases each). CDR3 length: 14 amino acids. Germline CDR1 SGDLS, CDR2 YYNGEE. The V end was cut by 0 bases, the J end by 5 bases, with 12 bases between.

V gene TRBV7-9 combines with J gene TRBJ1-1, with 8 bases fitting TRBD1. Looked up from germline, CDR1 is SEHNR and CDR2 is FQNEAQ (reference sequence). The length of the CDR3 is 13 residues. With 5 bases clipped from V and 5 bases from J, the junction kept 4 bases outside the gene matches. This CDR3 reads CASSAQGGTEAFF. The CDR3 coding sequence is TGTGCCAGCAGCGCACAGGGGGGGACTGAAGCTTTCTTT.

The chain is built from TRBV6-2 or TRBV6-3 and TRBJ2-3, with D unclear. This CDR3 comprises 14 residues. Germline lookup yields CDR1 MNHEY and CDR2 SVGEGT. The V and J ends lost 3 bases and 2 bases respectively, with 9 bases between them. The CDR3 DNA reads TGTGCCAGCAGTTATTCGGGTGACACAGATACGCAGTATTTT. As protein: CASSYSGDTDTQYF.

The gene calls are TRBV6-2 or TRBV6-3 and TRBJ2-5; no definite D call. Trimming removed 2 bases at V and 4 bases at J, with 5 bases between. The CDR3 length is 12 residues. Germline CDR1 reads MNHEY; CDR2 reads SVGEGT. The CDR3: CASSYVAETQYF. The CDR3 nucleotides read TGTGCCAGCAGTTACGTGGCAGAGACCCAGTACTTC.

This clone has more than one count but fewer than ten. The rearrangement links TRBV28 to TRBJ2-2, with D perhaps TRBD1 (5 bases). Trimming shortened V by 6 bases and J by 3 bases, and 8 bases separated the two germline ends. The V gene's germline CDR1 is MDHEN and CDR2 SYDVKM. The CDR3 runs to 13 residues. CDR3 protein: CASRQGYTGELFF. In nucleotides, the CDR3 is TGTGCCAGCAGGCAGGGTTACACCGGGGAGCTGTTTTTT.

The V and J genes are TRBV15 and TRBJ2-1; 11 bases agree with TRBD2. There are 15 residues in the CDR3. Trimming removed 0 bases from V and 8 bases from J; junction bases left unmatched: 3. CDR1 is LNHNV and CDR2 is YYDKDF in the germline V gene (reference sequence). CDR3 in amino acids: CATSREGTSGYEQFF. The CDR3 coding sequence is TGTGCCACCAGCAGAGAGGGGACTAGCGGCTATGAGCAGTTCTTC.

The chain couples TRBV28 to TRBJ1-5; no clear D gene. The CDR3 has 14 residues. CDR1 and CDR2 from the germline V gene are MDHEN and SYDVKM. V was trimmed by 2 bases and J by 5 bases, leaving 10 bases between them. CDR3 sequence reads: CASSLIHGDQPQHF. Written as DNA, the CDR3 is TGTGCCAGCAGTTTAATCCACGGGGATCAGCCCCAGCATTTT.

CDR3 DNA sequence: TGTGCCAGCAGTGACGCAGGGGACGAGCAGTACGTC. This translates into CASSDAGDEQYV. J is TRBJ2-7 and V is TRBV6-1; perhaps TRBD1 as D (6 bases). Germline V gives CDR1 MNHNS, CDR2 SASEGT. V dropped 3 bases and J dropped 5 bases, with 8 bases sitting between them. The CDR3 spans 12 residues.

The chain has TRBV2 and TRBJ1-1; D unresolved. CDR3 length equals 13 residues. V lost 7 bases and J lost 1, with 10 bases in between. Per the germline V gene, CDR1 is SNHLY and CDR2 is FYNNEI. The CDR3 DNA follows: TGTGCCAGCACCCAGTTTGAGAACACTGAAGCTTTCTTT. It specifies CASTQFENTEAFF.

This clone was counted once. The CDR3 loop reads CASSSTSGRYNEQFF. CDR3 DNA: TGTGCCAGCAGTAGTACTAGCGGGAGGTACAATGAGCAGTTCTTC. V usage is TRBV25-1 and J usage is TRBJ2-1, with TRBD2 matching over 12 bases. The length of the CDR3 is 15 residues. CDR1 MGHDK and CDR2 SYGVNS come from the germline V gene. V lost 5 bases, J lost 4 bases, and 3 bases stayed unmatched.

This sequence joins TRBV7-2 and TRBJ1-1, with TRBD1 matching 8 bases. The germline CDR1 and CDR2 sequences are SGHTA and FQGNSA. The V gene end was trimmed by 5 bases and the J gene end by 1 base; junction bases not matched to a gene: 6. This CDR3 spans 15 amino acids. CDR3 DNA sequence: TGTGCCAGCAGCGCGTACAGGGGGGCGAACACTGAAGCTTTCTTT. Translated: CASSAYRGANTEAFF.

This chain joins TRBV20-1 and TRBJ2-3, with TRBD2 matching over 7 bases. The junction had 10 bases not matched to a gene; V was cut back by 3 bases and J by 1 base. The CDR3 consists of 16 residues. Germline values: CDR1 DFQATT, CDR2 SNEGSKA (reference sequence). CDR3 in amino acids: CSASSASGLRTDTQYF. The CDR3 bases are TGCAGTGCTAGTTCGGCTAGCGGCCTTCGCACAGATACGCAGTATTTT.

This clone was seen once. The chain is built from TRBV5-1 and TRBJ1-6, with D maybe TRBD1 (5 bases). There are 15 residues in the CDR3. In germline, CDR1 is SGHRS, CDR2 YFSETQ. Deletions cut 0 bases from V and 7 bases from J, with 11 bases between. DNA for the CDR3: TGCGCCAGCAGCTTGGCCGGGGGAAGGAATTCACCCCTCCACTTT. It is translated as CASSLAGGRNSPLHF.

The CDR3 is CASSLKAGGWGTDTQYF. Here the CDR3 DNA reads TGTGCCAGCAGCTTAAAAGCGGGAGGGTGGGGCACAGATACGCAGTATTTT. The genes are TRBV11-2 and TRBJ2-3; 10 bases agree with TRBD2. Germline V gene data show CDR1 as SGHAT and CDR2 as FQNNGV. The CDR3 covers 17 residues. Trimming removed 2 bases from V and 1 base from J; junction bases left unmatched: 6.

In its sample, this clone was seen once. The same CDR3 arises from other DNA sequences in this sample as well. The chain has TRBV28 and TRBJ1-5; 10 positions match TRBD1. This CDR3 has 15 residues. Germline values: CDR1 MDHEN, CDR2 SYDVKM. Unmatched junction bases numbered 8, after V lost 6 bases and J lost 6 bases. As DNA, the CDR3 is TGTGCCAGCAGCCGGGACAGGGGAGGAGGTCAGCCCCAGCATTTT. As protein: CASSRDRGGGQPQHF.

The CDR3 here is CASSSMGGETQYF. The CDR3 coding sequence is TGTGCCAGCAGTTCGATGGGTGGTGAGACCCAGTACTTC. V is TRBV6-5 and J is TRBJ2-5; no definite D call. CDR1 is MNHEY, CDR2 SVGAGI, per germline. This CDR3 contains 13 residues. The V and J ends lost 4 bases and 5 bases respectively, with 11 bases between them.

This clone was detected once. For the CDR3, the DNA is TGTGCCAGCAGCCCCTGGAGTAGTCAACAAGCTTTCTTT. Protein product: CASSPWSSQQAFF. The chain recombines TRBV5-4 with TRBJ1-1; D gene unclear. Germline V lookup: CDR1 SGHNT, CDR2 YYREEE (reference sequence). This CDR3 is built from 13 residues. V was shortened by 4 bases and J by 9 bases, with 16 bases between the two germline ends. The variable domain in full, completed from reference TRBV5-4 and TRBJ1-1, reads ETGVTQSPTHLIKTRGQQVTLRCSSQSGHNTVSWYQQALGQGPQFIFQYYREEENGRGNFPPRFSGLQFPNYSSELNVNALELDDSALYLCASSPWSSQQAFFGQGTRLTVV.

This clone was picked up a small number of times. The rearrangement links TRBV5-6 to TRBJ1-5; unclear D gene. Trimming stripped 1 base from V and 7 bases from J, with 6 bases between. Germline loops: CDR1 SGHDT, CDR2 YYEEEE. This CDR3 is built from 12 residues. The CDR3 loop is CASSLSNQPQHF. CDR3 in DNA: TGTGCCAGCAGCTTGTCAAACCAGCCCCAGCATTTT.

This chain connects TRBV11-2 to TRBJ1-2, with D possibly TRBD1 on 6 matching bases. The V and J ends lost 2 bases and 7 bases respectively, with 8 bases between them. CDR1 SGHAT and CDR2 FQNNGV come from the germline V gene. The CDR3 totals 12 residues. The chain's CDR3 is CASSLTRGGYTF. DNA of the CDR3: TGTGCCAGCAGCTTAACCAGGGGTGGCTACACCTTC.

Of note for this clone: This same CDR3 is encoded by further DNA sequences in the sample. The chain joins TRBV5-4 to TRBJ1-4, with 7 bases lining up with TRBD1. The length of the CDR3 is 13 residues. CDR1 SGHNT and CDR2 YYREEE come from the germline V gene (reference sequence). J was trimmed by 6 bases and V by 4 bases; bases with no gene match: 3. The CDR3 DNA reads as TGTGCCAGCAGCCCAGGGGGGGATGAAAAACTGTTTTTT. This encodes CASSPGGDEKLFF.

The chain joins TRBV18 to TRBJ2-3; tentative D call: TRBD2 (6 bases). The ends were cut back, 4 bases at V and 2 bases at J, with 10 bases in the middle. CDR1 is KGHSH, CDR2 LQKENI, per germline. The CDR3 runs to 14 residues. Here the CDR3 reads CASSLAGTTDTQYF. Written as DNA, the CDR3 is TGTGCCAGCTCACTCGCGGGAACCACAGATACGCAGTATTTT.

This sequence joins TRBV5-1 and TRBJ2-7, with a tentative D call TRBD2 (6 bases). V was clipped by 0 bases and J by 1 base, with 8 bases between them. This CDR3 is 14 amino acids long. Germline CDR1 and CDR2: SGHRS and YFSETQ. CDR3 residues: CASSLGRVSYEQYF. In DNA, the CDR3 is TGCGCCAGCAGCTTGGGGAGGGTTTCCTACGAGCAGTACTTC.

This rearrangement joins TRBV30 to TRBJ1-4, with 8 nucleotides matching TRBD1. J gave up 5 bases and V 4 bases, and 3 bases lay outside the gene matches. Germline V lookup: CDR1 GTSNPN, CDR2 SVGIG (reference sequence). This CDR3 has 13 amino acids. Here the CDR3 DNA reads TGTGCCTGGACTGGACAGGGAAATGAAAAACTGTTTTTT. Protein sequence: CAWTGQGNEKLFF.

The rearrangement joins TRBV6-1 to TRBJ2-1; TRBD2 matches at 9 bases. J was trimmed by 8 bases and V by 2 bases; bases with no gene match: 4. The CDR3 is 14 amino acids. From germline, CDR1 is MNHNS and CDR2 SASEGT. The chain's CDR3 is CASSELAGDDEQFF. The CDR3 region has the DNA TGTGCCAGCAGTGAATTAGCGGGAGATGATGAGCAGTTCTTC.

This rearrangement joins TRBV3-1 (or the pseudogene TRBV3-2) to TRBJ1-4; D call uncertain. The length of the CDR3 is 16 residues. Germline values: CDR1 LGHDT, CDR2 YNNKEL (reference sequence). Between the trimmed V and J ends, which lost 0 bases and 8 bases, there was a span of 16 bases. CDR3 DNA sequence: TGTGCCAGCAGCCAAGATAGAGTAATAGTCGCAGAAAAACTGTTTTTT. It yields the protein CASSQDRVIVAEKLFF.

This rearrangement joins TRBV9 to TRBJ2-5, with D uncertain. Deletions cut 0 bases from V and 5 bases from J, with 11 bases between. This CDR3 comprises 14 residues. The germline V gene has CDR1 SGDLS and CDR2 YYNGEE. The CDR3 sequence is CASSVEMSWETQYF. In DNA, the CDR3 is TGTGCCAGCAGCGTAGAGATGTCGTGGGAGACCCAGTACTTC.

The V and J genes are TRBV12-3 or TRBV12-4 and TRBJ1-1; D might be TRBD1 (6 bases). The CDR3 contains 12 residues. Trimming removed 6 bases at V and 1 base at J, with 6 bases between. CDR3 amino acids: CASRGQNTEAFF. Written as DNA, the CDR3 is TGTGCCAGCAGGGGACAGAACACTGAAGCTTTCTTT.